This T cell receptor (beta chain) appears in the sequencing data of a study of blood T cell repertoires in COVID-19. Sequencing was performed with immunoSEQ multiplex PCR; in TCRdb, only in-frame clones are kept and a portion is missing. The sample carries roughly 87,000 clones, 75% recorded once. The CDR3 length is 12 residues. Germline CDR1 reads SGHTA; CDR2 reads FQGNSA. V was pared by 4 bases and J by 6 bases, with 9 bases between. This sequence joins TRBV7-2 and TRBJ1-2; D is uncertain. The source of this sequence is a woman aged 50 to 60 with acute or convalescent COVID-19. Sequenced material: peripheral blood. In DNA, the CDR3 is TGTGCCAGCAGCTCCCGACTGAATGGCTACACCTTC. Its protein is CASSSRLNGYTF. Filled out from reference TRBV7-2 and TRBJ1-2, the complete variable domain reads GAGVSQSPSNKVTEKGKDVELRCDPISGHTALYWYRQSLGQGLEFLIYFQGNSAPDKSGLPSDRFSAERTGGSVSTLTIQRTQQEDSAVYLCASSSRLNGYTFGSGTRLTVV.